The 22 T cell receptor beta chains below were found in one sample sequenced in a study of identical twins. TCRdb re-called the 5' RACE reads with MiXCR, one entry per CDR3 protein. The table shows 200,000 to 250,000 distinct CDR3 sequences, with 5.5% to 7% occurring only once. The data also belong to a second study, concerning yellow fever vaccine responses in identical twins.

Specimen: memory (CD45RO+) T cells sorted from blood. The receptors here all came from a woman under 30 in good health.

With respect to this clonotype: A much bigger clone sits one base away, suggesting this may be a read error. This sequence joins TRBV9 and TRBJ1-6, with a weak D call TRBD1 (6 bases). CDR1 SGDLS and CDR2 YYNGEE come from the germline V gene. The CDR3 runs to 15 residues. The CDR3 reads CASSGPGDYNSPLYF. The CDR3 coding sequence is TGTGCCAGCAGCGGCCCAGGGGACTATAATTCACCCCTCTACTTT.

This clonotype occurred a few times. The genes are TRBV15 and TRBJ2-7; 7 bases agree with TRBD1. The V and J ends lost 1 base and 3 bases, in that order; junction bases with no gene match: 6. The CDR3 has 15 residues. In germline, CDR1 is LNHNV, CDR2 YYDKDF (reference sequence). This CDR3 reads CATSRGNTGVYEQYF. In DNA, the CDR3 is TGTGCCACCAGCAGAGGGAACACAGGGGTCTACGAGCAGTACTTC.

This clonotype was recorded a few times. At one boundary the junction diverges from the germline segment, which might be a read error. The chain uses TRBV4-2 and TRBJ2-7; no reliable D call. CDR1 and CDR2 (germline): LGHNA, YNFKEQ. This CDR3 is 15 amino acids long. This chain's CDR3 is CASSQEPVSDYEQYF. In nucleotides, the CDR3 is TGTGCCAGCAGTCAAGAGCCAGTTTCCGACTACGAGCAGTACTTC.

This clonotype was counted many times. The V call is TRBV5-1, the J call TRBJ2-2; 15 bases agree with TRBD2. CDR3 size: 18 residues. Germline values: CDR1 SGHRS, CDR2 YFSETQ. J was trimmed by 7 bases and V by 2 bases; bases with no gene match: 9. CDR3 loop: CASSFLGLAGGFVGELFF. CDR3 nucleotides: TGCGCCAGCAGCTTCCTGGGACTAGCGGGAGGATTTGTCGGGGAGCTGTTTTTT.

In its sample, this clonotype was seen many times. Compared with germline, one end of the junction differs, possibly owing to a read error. The chain combines TRBV15 with TRBJ2-3, with 8 nucleotides matching TRBD1. Germline loops: CDR1 LNHNV, CDR2 YYDKDF (reference sequence). The CDR3 has 15 residues. In DNA form, the CDR3 reads TGTGCCACCAAACTAACAGCAGGGGGCACGGATACGCAGTATTTT. Encoded protein: CATKLTAGGTDTQYF.

This clonotype appeared many times. This rearrangement joins TRBV20-1 to TRBJ2-2; 8 nucleotides match TRBD1. The length of the CDR3 is 16 residues. V was clipped by 2 bases and J by 4 bases; unmatched bases: 9. Germline loops: CDR1 DFQATT, CDR2 SNEGSKA (reference sequence). The CDR3, as DNA: TGCAGTGCTAGAAGGACAGGGCGAGGAGTCACCGGGGAGCTGTTTTTT. This encodes CSARRTGRGVTGELFF.

The rearrangement links TRBV3-1 to TRBJ2-1; the D call may be TRBD1 or TRBD2 (5 bases each). This CDR3 is 15 amino acids long. Trimming cost V 2 bases and J 5 bases, with 13 bases left between them. CDR1 is LGHDT and CDR2 is YNNKEL in the germline V gene (reference sequence). The CDR3: CASSQFWGINNEQFF. CDR3 in DNA: TGTGCCAGCAGCCAATTCTGGGGGATCAACAATGAGCAGTTCTTC.

This clonotype has just a few counts. This rearrangement joins TRBV10-3 to TRBJ2-1; 7 nucleotides agree with TRBD2. The V segment lost 2 bases and the J segment 7 bases; nucleotides outside the gene matches: 8. CDR1 is ENHRY, CDR2 SYGVKD, per germline. The CDR3 length is 15 residues. CDR3 residues: CAISENSSGDNEQFF. Written as DNA, the CDR3 is TGTGCCATCAGTGAGAACTCTAGCGGAGATAATGAGCAGTTCTTC.

This rearrangement joins TRBV10-3 to TRBJ2-2; 11 nucleotides align to TRBD2. The length of the CDR3 is 14 residues. Germline CDR1 and CDR2: ENHRY and SYGVKD. Germline trimming cut 7 bases from V and 5 bases from J; bases unmatched to any gene: 3. CDR3 sequence (DNA): TGTGCCATCACCCGGACTAGCGGGACCGGGGAGCTGTTTTTT. Translated: CAITRTSGTGELFF.

The V and J genes are TRBV14 and TRBJ2-1; TRBD1 agrees at 8 bases. This CDR3 comprises 13 residues. V lost 6 bases and J lost 9; bases outside the gene matches: 7. Germline CDR1 SGHDN, CDR2 FVKESK. CDR3 region: CASRPDRALEQFF. The CDR3 bases are TGTGCCAGCAGGCCGGACAGGGCACTTGAGCAGTTCTTC.

This clonotype was seen repeatedly, ten times or more. The gene calls are TRBV3-1 and TRBJ2-1; TRBD2 is a possible D gene (6 bases). V was trimmed by 4 bases and J by 7 bases, leaving 14 bases between them. The CDR3 loop spans 14 amino acids. Germline CDR1 LGHDT, CDR2 YNNKEL (reference sequence). The CDR3: CASSRAGGWNEQFF. CDR3 coding DNA: TGTGCCAGCAGCCGGGCAGGAGGGTGGAATGAGCAGTTCTTC.

This chain uses TRBV5-1 with TRBJ2-3; TRBD2 agrees at 8 bases. The V gene end was trimmed by 4 bases and the J gene end by 0 bases; junction bases not matched to a gene: 7. From germline, CDR1 is SGHRS and CDR2 YFSETQ. This CDR3 contains 16 residues. The CDR3 DNA is TGCGCCAGCAGCAACCAACTAGCGGCCAGCACAGATACGCAGTATTTT. Encoded protein: CASSNQLAASTDTQYF.

This clonotype was picked up a small number of times. The chain has TRBV12-3 or TRBV12-4 and TRBJ1-2; 7 nucleotides line up with TRBD1. V was clipped by 7 bases and J by 4 bases; unmatched bases: 6. The CDR3 has 13 residues. CDR3 residues: CASTMTGPYGYTF. The CDR3 coding sequence is TGTGCCAGCACCATGACAGGGCCCTATGGCTACACCTTC.

The sample holds many counts of this clonotype. V usage is TRBV28 and J usage is TRBJ2-6; 7 nucleotides agree with TRBD1. Germline CDR1 and CDR2: MDHEN and SYDVKM. The CDR3 has 17 amino acids. J was trimmed by 0 bases and V by 2 bases; bases with no gene match: 4. CDR3 coding DNA: TGTGCCAGCAGTTTAGAGGGGGCTGGCTCTGGGGCCAACGTCCTGACTTTC. It is translated as CASSLEGAGSGANVLTF.

This clonotype occurred many times. This chain connects TRBV20-1 to TRBJ2-1, with a possible D match to TRBD2 (6 bases). Germline V gives CDR1 DFQATT, CDR2 SNEGSKA (reference sequence). The CDR3 length is 14 residues. V lost 6 bases, J lost 9 bases, and 21 bases lay in between. CDR3: CSATSSGRLGEQFF. CDR3 DNA sequence: TGCAGTGCAACTTCAAGCGGGCGATTGGGTGAGCAGTTCTTC.

V and J are TRBV28 and TRBJ2-5; perhaps TRBD2 as D (6 bases). The V end was cut by 3 bases, the J end by 6 bases, with 11 bases between. The CDR3 runs 13 residues. Germline loops: CDR1 MDHEN, CDR2 SYDVKM. The CDR3 nucleotides read TGTGCCAGCAGTTTGGGGGGTGAAAAGACCCAGTACTTC. Protein sequence: CASSLGGEKTQYF.

This chain connects TRBV12-3 or TRBV12-4 to TRBJ1-4, with D possibly TRBD1 on 5 matching bases. V gave up 2 bases and J gave up 7 bases, with 11 bases separating them. The CDR3 loop spans 14 amino acids. For the CDR3, the DNA is TGTGCCAGCAGTTTACGGGGGACGGTTGAAAAACTGTTTTTT. Its protein is CASSLRGTVEKLFF.

This chain joins TRBV6-5 and TRBJ2-2; D call uncertain. Germline CDR1 is MNHEY and CDR2 is SVGAGI. The V end was cut by 0 bases, the J end by 4 bases, with 6 bases between. This CDR3 contains 14 residues. In nucleotides, the CDR3 is TGTGCCAGCAGTTACTCCCGCACCACCGGGGAGCTGTTTTTT. Amino acid sequence: CASSYSRTTGELFF.

The chain employs TRBV10-3 and TRBJ1-2; 9 nucleotides line up with TRBD1. The CDR3 covers 14 residues. The junction had 7 bases not matched to a gene; V was cut back by 7 bases and J by 4 bases. The germline CDR1 and CDR2 sequences are ENHRY and SYGVKD. This CDR3 reads CAITSGTGPYGYTF. The CDR3 DNA follows: TGTGCCATCACCTCCGGGACAGGGCCCTATGGCTACACCTTC.

This chain connects TRBV20-1 to TRBJ2-1; D possibly corresponds to TRBD1 (6 bases). Looked up from germline, CDR1 is DFQATT and CDR2 is SNEGSKA (reference sequence). The V and J ends lost 6 bases and 9 bases respectively, with 15 bases between them. This CDR3 has 12 residues. The DNA of the CDR3 is TGCAGTGCCACCCGACAGGCTAGTGAGCAGTTCTTC. This translates into CSATRQASEQFF.

Only a few counts were recorded for this clonotype. This chain connects TRBV18 to TRBJ2-5; TRBD1 or TRBD2 may be the D gene (5 bases each). V was shortened by 3 bases and J by 2 bases, with 13 bases between the two germline ends. The CDR3 extends over 15 amino acids. Germline assignment: CDR1 KGHSH and CDR2 LQKENI. The DNA of the CDR3 is TGTGCCAGCTCACCCCCGGGACGCGTACAAGAGACCCAGTACTTC. It yields the protein CASSPPGRVQETQYF.

This clonotype came up a few times. The rearrangement links TRBV12-3 or TRBV12-4 to TRBJ1-1; 7 positions agree with TRBD1. Losses at the gene ends were 5 bases for V and 4 bases for J; bases not matched to a gene: 10. The CDR3 consists of 15 residues. The CDR3, as DNA: TGTGCCAGCAGTAGAGCCACAGGGGCGGGCACTGAAGCTTTCTTT. It encodes CASSRATGAGTEAFF.